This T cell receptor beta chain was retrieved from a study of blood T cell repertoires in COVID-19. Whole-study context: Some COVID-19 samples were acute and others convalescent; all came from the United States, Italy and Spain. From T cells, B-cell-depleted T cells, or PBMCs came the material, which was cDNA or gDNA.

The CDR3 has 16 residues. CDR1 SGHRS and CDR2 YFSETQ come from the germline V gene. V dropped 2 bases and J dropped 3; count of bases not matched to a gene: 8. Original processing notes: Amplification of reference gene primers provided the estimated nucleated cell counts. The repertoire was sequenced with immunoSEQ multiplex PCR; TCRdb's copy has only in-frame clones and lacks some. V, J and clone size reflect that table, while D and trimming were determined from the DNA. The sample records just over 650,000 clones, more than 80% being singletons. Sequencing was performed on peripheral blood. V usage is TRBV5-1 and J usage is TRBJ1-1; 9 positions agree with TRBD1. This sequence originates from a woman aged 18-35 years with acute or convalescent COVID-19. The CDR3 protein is CASSFHRGRGDTEAFF. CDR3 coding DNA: TGCGCCAGCAGCTTTCACAGGGGGCGCGGGGACACTGAAGCTTTCTTT. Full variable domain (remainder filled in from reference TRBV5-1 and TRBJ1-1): KAGVTQTPRYLIKTRGQQVTLSCSPISGHRSVSWYQQTPGQGLQFLFEYFSETQRNKGNFPGRFSGRQFSNSRSEMNVSTLELGDSALYLCASSFHRGRGDTEAFFGQGTRLTVV.